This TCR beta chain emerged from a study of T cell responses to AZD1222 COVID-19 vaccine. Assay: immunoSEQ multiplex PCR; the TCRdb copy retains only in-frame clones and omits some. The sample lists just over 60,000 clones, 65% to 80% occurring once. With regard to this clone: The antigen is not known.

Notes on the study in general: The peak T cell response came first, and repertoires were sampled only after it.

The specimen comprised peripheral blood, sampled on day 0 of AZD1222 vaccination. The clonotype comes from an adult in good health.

The CDR3 DNA reads as TGTGCCAGCAGCTTAGACGCTAGCGGGGCATACAATGAGCAGTTCTTC. Its translation: CASSLDASGAYNEQFF. The chain couples TRBV7-6 to TRBJ2-1, with 9 bases matching TRBD2. The CDR3 length is 16 residues. Germline V gene data show CDR1 as SGHVS and CDR2 as FNYEAQ. The V segment lost 1 base and the J segment 4 bases; nucleotides outside the gene matches: 5.